The 18 T cell receptor beta chains listed next were all sequenced from one sample in a study of shared clonotypes between healthy human individuals (dated by TCRdb to the early 2020s). The library was produced with the immunoSEQ multiplex PCR assay. The table was pulled from immuneACCESS by TCRdb, which kept in-frame rearrangements only. Such tables lose some clones; where checked, under half of the loss comes from unresolved V genes, and the rest has no known cause. The sample contains about 380,000 clones, about 97% of them found a single time. Less than 0.35% of the sample is in the top ten clones. Sequenced input: memory CD8+ T cells sorted from blood. What this sample's cell subset or site label stands for: CD45RO+ cells pooled with CCR7-negative TemRA cells. The receptors were gathered from a young man in good health.

The J gene is TRBJ1-4, the V gene TRBV2; D is uncertain. CDR3 length: 13 amino acids. Germline V gene lookup returns CDR1 SNHLY and CDR2 FYNNEI. V lost 7 bases, J lost 5 bases, and 11 bases lay in between. The CDR3 protein is CASKRSSNEKLFF. CDR3 coding DNA: TGTGCCAGCAAAAGGAGCTCGAATGAAAAACTGTTTTTT.

This CDR3 reads CASSRTSGGYEQYF. Written as DNA, the CDR3 is TGTGCCAGCTCACGTACTAGCGGGGGATACGAGCAGTACTTC. This sequence joins TRBV18 and TRBJ2-7, with 11 bases matching TRBD2. Germline V gives CDR1 KGHSH, CDR2 LQKENI. CDR3 length: 14 amino acids. V was pared by 4 bases and J by 4 bases, with 3 bases of the junction left unmatched.

V gene TRBV25-1 combines with J gene TRBJ1-6; D possibly corresponds to TRBD1 (6 bases). The CDR3 contains 14 residues. Trimming shortened V by 3 bases and J by 9 bases, and 12 bases separated the two germline ends. Germline assignment: CDR1 MGHDK and CDR2 SYGVNS. The CDR3 region is CASSDTGRGSPLHF. Written as DNA, the CDR3 is TGTGCCAGCAGTGACACAGGGAGGGGTTCACCCCTCCACTTT.

The chain uses TRBV4-1 and TRBJ1-5, with D unresolved. The length of the CDR3 is 14 residues. Germline CDR1 is MGHRA and CDR2 is YSYEKL. Trimming removed 2 bases at V and 5 bases at J, with 10 bases between. CDR3 in amino acids: CASSQPGVDQPQHF. CDR3 bases: TGCGCCAGCAGCCAACCCGGGGTGGATCAGCCCCAGCATTTT.

V gene TRBV30 combines with J gene TRBJ2-1, with TRBD1 as a possible D gene (5 bases). V dropped 8 bases and J dropped 5 bases, with 7 bases sitting between them. This CDR3 has 10 residues. CDR1 GTSNPN and CDR2 SVGIG come from the germline V gene (reference sequence). CDR3 protein: CAQGDNEQFF. The CDR3 DNA follows: TGTGCCCAAGGGGACAATGAGCAGTTCTTC.

The chain uses TRBV6-5 and TRBJ2-5, with 13 bases identical to TRBD2. CDR1 is MNHEY, CDR2 SVGAGI, per germline. V trimming: 8 bases; J trimming: 2 bases; junction bases outside the gene matches: 2. The CDR3 totals 14 residues. The CDR3: CASGLAGDQETQYF. The CDR3 DNA reads TGTGCCAGCGGACTAGCGGGAGATCAAGAGACCCAGTACTTC.

This sequence joins TRBV28 and TRBJ2-3, with 12 bases that match TRBD2. The CDR3 runs 17 residues. Germline lookup yields CDR1 MDHEN and CDR2 SYDVKM. V shed 3 bases and J 2 bases; nucleotides not matched to a gene: 6. The CDR3 DNA is TGTGCCAGCAGTTTCGAACTAGCGGGAGGCGACACAGATACGCAGTATTTT. Encoded protein: CASSFELAGGDTDTQYF.

This clone was seen a single time. The V gene is TRBV6-5, the J gene TRBJ2-1; TRBD2 is a possible D gene (5 bases). Germline V lookup: CDR1 MNHEY, CDR2 SVGAGI. Trimming stripped 5 bases from V and 9 bases from J, with 8 bases between. This CDR3 contains 11 residues. The CDR3 sequence is CASSRRGEQFF. CDR3 nucleotides: TGTGCCAGCAGTCGACGGGGTGAGCAGTTCTTC.

The chain uses TRBV4-1 and TRBJ1-1; D is perhaps TRBD1 (5 bases). Germline V gene lookup returns CDR1 MGHRA and CDR2 YSYEKL. This CDR3 is 16 amino acids long. The ends were cut back, 4 bases at V and 0 bases at J, with 15 bases in the middle. The CDR3 here is CASSPSGRSLNTEAFF. The CDR3 region has the DNA TGCGCCAGCAGCCCCTCGGGACGGAGCCTGAACACTGAAGCTTTCTTT.

The rearrangement links TRBV9 to TRBJ2-7, with D perhaps matching TRBD2 (5 bases). This CDR3 spans 13 amino acids. Trimming stripped 4 bases from V and 2 bases from J, with 10 bases between. Germline V CDR1 and CDR2: SGDLS, YYNGEE. CDR3 sequence reads: CASSLSDPYEQYF. DNA of the CDR3: TGTGCCAGCAGCCTTAGCGACCCCTACGAGCAGTACTTC.

The gene calls are TRBV13 and TRBJ1-1; maybe TRBD1 (6 bases). Per germline, CDR1 PRHDT and CDR2 FYEKMQ (reference sequence). The CDR3 sequence is 13 residues long. Trimming removed 4 bases from V and 4 bases from J, with 10 bases in between. CDR3 loop: CASSSLGATEAFF. The DNA of the CDR3 is TGTGCCAGCAGCTCATTGGGGGCCACTGAAGCTTTCTTT.

The V gene is TRBV11-1, the J gene TRBJ2-2; 7 bases are shared with TRBD1. Germline assignment: CDR1 SGHAT and CDR2 FQDESV (reference sequence). The ends lost 5 bases at V and 6 bases at J; junction bases unmatched: 9. There are 15 residues in the CDR3. This CDR3 is CASSPKTGPPGELFF. DNA of the CDR3: TGTGCCAGCAGCCCCAAGACAGGGCCCCCCGGGGAGCTGTTTTTT.

This chain connects TRBV30 to TRBJ1-2; 7 bases fit TRBD1. The germline V gene has CDR1 GTSNPN and CDR2 SVGIG (reference sequence). The CDR3 is 16 amino acids. V lost 0 bases and J lost 2; bases outside the gene matches: 9. CDR3 amino acids: CAWSVFQGDLNYGYTF. For the CDR3, the DNA is TGTGCCTGGAGTGTATTTCAGGGGGACCTAAACTATGGCTACACCTTC.

This chain links TRBV30 with TRBJ1-2, with D perhaps matching TRBD1 (6 bases). This CDR3 comprises 11 residues. CDR1 and CDR2 (germline): GTSNPN, SVGIG (reference sequence). The ends were cut back, 8 bases at V and 6 bases at J, with 13 bases in the middle. The CDR3 coding sequence is TGTGCCCGGCAGGGGAGGGATGGCTACACCTTC. This encodes CARQGRDGYTF.

This chain links TRBV7-6 with TRBJ2-3; D is ambiguous. This CDR3 spans 18 amino acids. Germline loops: CDR1 SGHVS, CDR2 FNYEAQ. V dropped 2 bases and J dropped 2 bases, with 20 bases sitting between them. CDR3 sequence: CASSLTKPGYHLTDTQYF. The CDR3 DNA sequence: TGTGCCAGCAGCTTAACGAAGCCGGGTTACCACCTCACAGATACGCAGTATTTT.

This sequence joins TRBV19 and TRBJ2-7, with 7 bases that match TRBD2. The CDR3 extends over 15 amino acids. Germline CDR1 reads LNHDA; CDR2 reads SQIVND (reference sequence). The V segment lost 6 bases and the J segment 3 bases; nucleotides outside the gene matches: 11. CDR3 sequence reads: CASRGKGAGIYEQYF. In DNA form, the CDR3 reads TGTGCCAGTAGGGGAAAAGGAGCGGGAATCTACGAGCAGTACTTC.

Remarks on this clone: This specimen includes other DNA sequences encoding the same CDR3. The rearrangement uses TRBV28 and TRBJ2-7; no definite D call. Germline lookup yields CDR1 MDHEN and CDR2 SYDVKM. Trimming cost V 2 bases and J 4 bases, with 6 bases left between them. The CDR3 sequence is 12 residues long. The CDR3 coding sequence is TGTGCCAGCAGTTTAGGGTTTTACGAGCAGTACTTC. The encoded protein is CASSLGFYEQYF.

The CDR3 region is CASSLGQNVLAKNIQYF. DNA of the CDR3: TGCGCCAGCAGCTTGGGACAGAACGTCCTAGCCAAAAACATTCAGTACTTC. This sequence joins TRBV5-1 and TRBJ2-4; the D gene is possibly TRBD1 (5 bases). The germline gives CDR1 SGHRS, CDR2 YFSETQ. V lost 0 bases, J lost 0 bases, and 13 bases lay in between. This CDR3 is 17 amino acids long.